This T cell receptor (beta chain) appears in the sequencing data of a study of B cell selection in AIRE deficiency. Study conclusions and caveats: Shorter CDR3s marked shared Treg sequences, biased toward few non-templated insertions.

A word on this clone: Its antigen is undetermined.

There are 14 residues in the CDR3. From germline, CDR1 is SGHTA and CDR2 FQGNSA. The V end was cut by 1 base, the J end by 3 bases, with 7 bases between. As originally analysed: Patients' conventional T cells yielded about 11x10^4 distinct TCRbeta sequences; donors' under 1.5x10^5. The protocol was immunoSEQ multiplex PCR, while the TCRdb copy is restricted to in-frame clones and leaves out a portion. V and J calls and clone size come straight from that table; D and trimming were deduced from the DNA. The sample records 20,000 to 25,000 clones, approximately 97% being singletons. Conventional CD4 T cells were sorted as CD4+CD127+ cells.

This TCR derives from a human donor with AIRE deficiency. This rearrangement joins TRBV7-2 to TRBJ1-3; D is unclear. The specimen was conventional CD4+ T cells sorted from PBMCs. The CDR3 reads CASSLGFSGNTIYF. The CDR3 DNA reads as TGTGCCAGCAGCTTAGGGTTCAGTGGAAACACCATATATTTT.